Listed below are T cell receptor beta chains from one sample, sequenced in a study of shared clonotypes between healthy human individuals. Data came from immunoSEQ multiplex PCR; TCRdb stores just in-frame clones and leaves some out. The sample carries 1.6 million or so clones, 96% recorded once. Sequenced input: naive CD4+ T cells sorted from blood. These receptors were collected from a man younger than 45 in good health. CDR3s leave out the opening cysteine and the closing phenylalanine or tryptophan. Each record gives: V gene, CDR3 protein.

V: TRBV10-3; CDR3: AISEPGTSTGELF
V: TRBV11-3; CDR3: ASSLVLAGLTGELF
V: TRBV6-5; CDR3: ASSYNEQF
V: TRBV5-4; CDR3: ASSLAADPSYEQY
V: TRBV30; CDR3: AWGAGVLADTQY
V: TRBV5-1; CDR3: ASSRGQGTDTQY
V: TRBV9; CDR3: ASSGTGSGETQY
V: TRBV9; CDR3: ASSVDSFYNEQF
V: TRBV10-2; CDR3: ASSERITRDTQY
V: TRBV19; CDR3: ASTSSGSYNEQF
V: TRBV19; CDR3: ASRSTGGWDTEAF
V: TRBV6-1; CDR3: ASSELSFSQETQY
V: TRBV6-1; CDR3: ASSPSRVATGELF
V: TRBV7-2; CDR3: ASSLADYSNQPQH
V: TRBV6-6; CDR3: ASSYSGAAGELF
V: TRBV7-9; CDR3: ASSYSGTTYEQY
V: TRBV5-4; CDR3: ASSYGGGRETQY
V: TRBV27; CDR3: ASSFSGRAVTSYEQY
V: TRBV28; CDR3: ASSPSSGYTGELF
V: TRBV11-2; CDR3: ASSPGQGWEKLF
V: TRBV7-9; CDR3: ASSSRQGLSYEQY
V: TRBV2; CDR3: ASSEGKQF
V: TRBV2; CDR3: ASNDRRADWYNEQF
V: TRBV28; CDR3: ASSLWVPYEQY
V: TRBV7-9; CDR3: ASSINREENIQY
V: TRBV5-1; CDR3: ASSLGLAGNNEQF
V: TRBV5-1; CDR3: ASSLVSENTEAF
V: TRBV7-9; CDR3: ASSPRGLAGGLSEQF
V: TRBV18; CDR3: ASSPVGGRGHEQF
V: TRBV18; CDR3: ASSPQGLRETQY
V: TRBV10-3; CDR3: AITGGGPTGELF
V: TRBV18; CDR3: ASSPPIRTGELF
V: TRBV5-1; CDR3: ASSPGLAGGVESTDTQY
V: TRBV2; CDR3: ASRESNQPQH
V: TRBV28; CDR3: ASSLTGIAQPQH
V: TRBV5-5; CDR3: ASKTSGRVNEQF
V: TRBV4-1; CDR3: ASSALGLAGYT
V: TRBV7-6; CDR3: ASSLNRDPNNEQF
V: TRBV10-3; CDR3: AISESEVASYNEQF
V: TRBV11-2; CDR3: ASSLDGAQETQY